The 4 T cell receptor beta chains below all came from one sample that was sequenced in a study of tumor-infiltrating T cells and Merkel cell polyomavirus. Study as a whole: The study examined CD8+ T cells specific for the Merkel cell polyomavirus KLL epitope.

Immunohistochemistry showed robust Merkel cell polyomavirus Large T antigen staining in every patient's tumor. The repertoire was sequenced with immunoSEQ multiplex PCR; TCRdb's copy has only in-frame clones and lacks some. The profile shows over 20,000 clones, 70% to 90% of them singletons. Sample: lymph node tissue. Receptor source: a man aged 50 to 60 with Merkel cell carcinoma.

The chain is built from TRBV29-1 and TRBJ2-1; D call uncertain. The V end was cut by 6 bases, the J end by 0 bases, with 12 bases between. The germline gives CDR1 SQVTM, CDR2 ANQGSEA. This CDR3 has 14 amino acids. CDR3 sequence: CSVRHQSSYNEQFF. CDR3 nucleotide sequence: TGCAGCGTCAGACATCAGAGCTCCTACAATGAGCAGTTCTTC.

J is TRBJ2-3 and V is TRBV28; possible D gene TRBD1, 6 bases. Trimming pared 6 bases from V and 1 base from J, leaving 11 bases between. The V gene's germline CDR1 is MDHEN and CDR2 SYDVKM. CDR3 length: 14 amino acids. The CDR3 loop is CASSLPGGTDTQYF. The CDR3, as DNA: TGTGCCAGCAGCCTCCCAGGGGGCACAGATACGCAGTATTTT.

This clone was detected only once. The chain recombines TRBV7-9 with TRBJ2-3; TRBD2 matches at 7 bases. The junction had 6 bases not matched to a gene; V was cut back by 2 bases and J by 7 bases. Germline V CDR1 and CDR2: SEHNR, FQNEAQ (reference sequence). The length of the CDR3 is 14 residues. The CDR3 sequence is CASSLRGSGNTQYF. CDR3 bases: TGTGCCAGCAGCTTAAGAGGAAGCGGGAATACGCAGTATTTT.

The chain carries TRBV7-6 and TRBJ2-5; 8 nucleotides line up with TRBD2. The V and J ends lost 1 base and 4 bases, in that order; junction bases with no gene match: 5. The CDR3 sequence is 15 residues long. Germline V gives CDR1 SGHVS, CDR2 FNYEAQ. In DNA, the CDR3 is TGTGCCAGCAGCTTAGGTTCGGGGGGGCCAGAGACCCAGTACTTC. Encoded protein: CASSLGSGGPETQYF.